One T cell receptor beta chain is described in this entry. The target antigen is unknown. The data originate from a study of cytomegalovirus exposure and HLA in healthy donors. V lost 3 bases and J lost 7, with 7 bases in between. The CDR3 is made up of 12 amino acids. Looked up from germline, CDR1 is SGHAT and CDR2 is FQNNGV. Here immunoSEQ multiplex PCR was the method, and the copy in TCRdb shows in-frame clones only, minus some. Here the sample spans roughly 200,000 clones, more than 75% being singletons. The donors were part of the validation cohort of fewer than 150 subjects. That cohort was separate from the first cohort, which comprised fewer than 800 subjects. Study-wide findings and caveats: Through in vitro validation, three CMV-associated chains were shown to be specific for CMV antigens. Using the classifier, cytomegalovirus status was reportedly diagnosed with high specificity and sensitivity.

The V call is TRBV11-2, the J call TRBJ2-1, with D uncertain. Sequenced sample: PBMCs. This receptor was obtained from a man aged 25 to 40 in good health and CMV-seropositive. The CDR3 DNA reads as TGTGCCAGCAGCTTTACGAGGAATGAGCAGTTCTTC. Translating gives CASSFTRNEQFF.